This TCR beta chain was recorded in a study of shared clonotypes between healthy human individuals. Points from the study as a whole: Approximately 5.1% was the fraction of naive CD4 clonotypes found shared across four donors.

In regard to this clone: Antigen specificity is unknown.

This CDR3 spans 15 amino acids. The germline CDR1 and CDR2 sequences are MNHNS and SASEGT. With V trimmed by 6 bases and J by 2 bases, 6 bases remained unmatched. Each cell subset's genomic DNA was divided evenly among several immunoSEQ plates. Sorted-subset replicate PCR reactions were performed with approximately 190 ng DNA, corresponding to roughly 30,000 T cell genomes. Per the original data handling: There were no quality scores in the junction-only immunoSEQ sequences, so filtering differed. Profiling relied on immunoSEQ multiplex PCR, and the TCRdb table lists in-frame clones only, not all of them. V and J calls and clone size come straight from that table; D and trimming were deduced from the DNA. The table records millions of clones, over 85% of them present only once.

Sequenced sample: naive CD4+ T cells sorted from blood. The sample's subset: CD45RA+ positively selected. This TCR came from a man younger than 35 in good health. This chain links TRBV6-1 with TRBJ1-5, with TRBD1 identical over 8 bases. The CDR3 loop is CASRQGAPGNQPQHF. The CDR3 DNA reads TGTGCCAGCAGGCAGGGGGCGCCGGGCAATCAGCCCCAGCATTTT.